This T cell receptor beta chain was identified during a study of OX40 agonist ivuxolimab in advanced cancers. General notes on the study: The costimulatory receptor OX40 (CD134) was targeted by ivuxolimab, a fully human IgG2 agonistic monoclonal antibody. Intravenous ivuxolimab was administered to patients every 2 weeks at six dose levels: 0.01, 0.1, 0.3, 1.5, 3 and 10 mg/kg. Of the roughly 51 patients in dose escalation, 19 had hepatocellular carcinoma, roughly 15 had melanoma, 9 had renal cell carcinoma and 9 had head and neck cancer. In the dose-escalation cohort, 70% to 85% of patients were male, and the mean age was roughly 60 years, with a range of roughly 20 to 80. Patients were allowed to have had prior anti-PD-1, anti-PD-L1 or anti-CTLA-4 therapy, and less than 45% of the dose-escalation patients had previously received checkpoint inhibitors. Partial responses occurred in three dose-escalation patients, of whom one had hepatocellular carcinoma and two had cutaneous melanoma. The purpose of peripheral TCRbeta sequencing was to test whether ivuxolimab changed TCR sequence diversity and led to clonal T-cell expansion. The paper describes the monotherapy dose-escalation part (N of about 55 patients) of the phase I trial of ivuxolimab.

Between the V and J ends, shortened by 1 base and 5 bases respectively, the junction contains 14 bases. CDR1 SGHNT and CDR2 YENEEA are derived from the germline V gene. Including cysteine and phenylalanine, the CDR3 has 15 amino acids. The only DNA kept is the CDR3, 45 bases in frame from the first base. Genomic DNA was extracted from sorted cells for sequencing of the TCRbeta CDR3 region. TCRbeta CDR3 regions were sequenced using the immunoSEQ Assay. TCRdb provides this immuneACCESS table in a form limited to in-frame rearrangements. Some clones are lacking; in checked studies, under half of them reflect an unresolved V gene, and why the rest are absent is not known. The sample includes nearly 20,000 clones, with 70% to 90% observed a single time. The top ten hold around a sixth of the sample. A remark on this clone: The specificity of this receptor is unknown. The sample holds no much larger clone one base away, and base qualities are not on file.

The trial excluded patients who had a history of autoimmune disease or who were on systemic immunosuppression. Peripheral blood for TCR sequencing was collected from all dose cohorts at baseline, on cycle 4 day 1, and on cycle 7 day 1. The samples were taken from a phase I, first-in-human, multicenter, open-label dose-escalation trial of ivuxolimab. Adults with locally advanced or metastatic melanoma, renal cell, hepatocellular, or head and neck squamous cell carcinoma were enrolled in the trial. CD4+ and CD8+ T cells were sorted separately from peripheral blood before TCR sequencing. What the research found in general, with its limitations: Which antigens the clonally expanded peripheral T cells were specific for was not determined. At doses from 0.1 to 3.0 mg/kg, clonal expansion was seen in both CD4+ and CD8+ blood T cells between baseline and week 6. In partial responders in the 0.1-3.0 mg/kg groups, normalized peripheral clonal expansion was found to be among the lowest, especially among CD8+ T cells. Low levels of normalized T-cell clonal expansion were also seen in some patients who did not respond. After ivuxolimab, expanded clones were on average more numerous among CD8+ T cells than among CD4+ T cells.

The rearranged chain carries TRBV11-3 and TRBJ1-1; D gene: possibly TRBD1, on 5 matching bases. The sequences come from CD4+ or CD8+ T cells sorted from blood, collected in a trial of the OX40 agonist ivuxolimab. The sequence derives from an adult with an advanced solid tumor such as melanoma, head and neck, liver or kidney cancer. In nucleotides, the sequence is TGTGCCAGCAGCTTAGGGTCAGGGAGGTCAACTGAAGCTTTCTTT. This is translated as CASSLGSGRSTEAFF. The CDR3, completed at both ends by the reference TRBV11-3 and TRBJ1-1 genes, gives the full variable domain EAGVVQSPRYKIIEKKQPVAFWCNPISGHNTLYWYLQNLGQGPELLIRYENEEAVDDSQLPKDRFSAERLKGVDSTLKIQPAELGDSAVYLCASSLGSGRSTEAFFGQGTRLTVV.